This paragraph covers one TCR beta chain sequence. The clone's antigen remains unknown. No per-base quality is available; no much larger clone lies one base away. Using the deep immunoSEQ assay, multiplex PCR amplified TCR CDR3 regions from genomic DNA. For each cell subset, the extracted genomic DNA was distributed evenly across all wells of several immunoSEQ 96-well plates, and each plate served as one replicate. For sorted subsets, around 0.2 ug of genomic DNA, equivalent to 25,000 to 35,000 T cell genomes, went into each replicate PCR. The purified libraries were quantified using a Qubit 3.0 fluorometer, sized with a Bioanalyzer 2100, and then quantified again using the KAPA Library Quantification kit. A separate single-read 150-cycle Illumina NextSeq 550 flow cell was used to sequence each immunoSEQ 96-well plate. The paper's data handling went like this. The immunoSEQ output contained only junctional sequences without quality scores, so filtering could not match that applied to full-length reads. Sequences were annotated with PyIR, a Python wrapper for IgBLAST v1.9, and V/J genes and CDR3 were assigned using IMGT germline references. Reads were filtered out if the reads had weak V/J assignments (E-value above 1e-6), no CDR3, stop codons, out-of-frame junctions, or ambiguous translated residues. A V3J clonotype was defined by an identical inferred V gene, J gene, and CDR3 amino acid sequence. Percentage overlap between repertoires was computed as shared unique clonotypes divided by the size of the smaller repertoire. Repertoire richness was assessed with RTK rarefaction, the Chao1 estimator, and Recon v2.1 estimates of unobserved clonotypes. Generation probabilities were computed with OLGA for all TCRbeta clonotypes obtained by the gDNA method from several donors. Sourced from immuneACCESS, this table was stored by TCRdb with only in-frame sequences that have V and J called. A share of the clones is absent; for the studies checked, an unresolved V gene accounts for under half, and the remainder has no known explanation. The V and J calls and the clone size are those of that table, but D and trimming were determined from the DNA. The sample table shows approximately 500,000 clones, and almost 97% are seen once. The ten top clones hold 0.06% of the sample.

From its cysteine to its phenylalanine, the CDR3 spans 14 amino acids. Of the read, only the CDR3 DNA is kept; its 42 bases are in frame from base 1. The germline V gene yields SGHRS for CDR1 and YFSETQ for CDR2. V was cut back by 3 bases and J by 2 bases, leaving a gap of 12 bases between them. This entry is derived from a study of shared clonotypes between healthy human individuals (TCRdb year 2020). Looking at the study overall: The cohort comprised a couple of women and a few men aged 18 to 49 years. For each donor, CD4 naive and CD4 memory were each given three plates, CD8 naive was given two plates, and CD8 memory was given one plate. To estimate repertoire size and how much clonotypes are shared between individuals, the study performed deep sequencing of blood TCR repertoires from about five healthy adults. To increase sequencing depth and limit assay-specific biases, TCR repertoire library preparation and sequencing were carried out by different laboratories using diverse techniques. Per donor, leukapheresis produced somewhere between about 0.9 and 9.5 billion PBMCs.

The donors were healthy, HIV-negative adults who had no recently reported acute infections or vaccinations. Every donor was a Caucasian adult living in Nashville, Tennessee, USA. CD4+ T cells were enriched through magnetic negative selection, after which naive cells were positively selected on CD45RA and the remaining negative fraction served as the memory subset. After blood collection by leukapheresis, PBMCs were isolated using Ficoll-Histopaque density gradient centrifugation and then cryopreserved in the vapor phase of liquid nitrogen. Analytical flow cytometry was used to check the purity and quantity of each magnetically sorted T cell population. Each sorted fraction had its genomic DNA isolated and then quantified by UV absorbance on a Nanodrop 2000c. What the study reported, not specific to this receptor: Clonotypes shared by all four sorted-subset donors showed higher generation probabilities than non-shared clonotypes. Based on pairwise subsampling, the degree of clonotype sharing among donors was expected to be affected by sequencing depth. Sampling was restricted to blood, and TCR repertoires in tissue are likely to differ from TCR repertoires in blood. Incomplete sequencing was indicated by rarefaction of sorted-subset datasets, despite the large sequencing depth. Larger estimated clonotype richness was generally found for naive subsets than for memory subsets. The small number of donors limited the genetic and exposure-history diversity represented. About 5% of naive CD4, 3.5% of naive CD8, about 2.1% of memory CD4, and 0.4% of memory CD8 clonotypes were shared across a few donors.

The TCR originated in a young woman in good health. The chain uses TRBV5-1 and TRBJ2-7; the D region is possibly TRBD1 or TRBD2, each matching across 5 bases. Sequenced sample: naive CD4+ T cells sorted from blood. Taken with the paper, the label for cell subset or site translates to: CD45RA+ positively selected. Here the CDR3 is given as CASSWDGEPYEQYF. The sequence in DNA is TGCGCCAGCAGCTGGGACGGGGAACCCTACGAGCAGTACTTC. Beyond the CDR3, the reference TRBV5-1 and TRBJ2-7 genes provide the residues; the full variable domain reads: KAGVTQTPRYLIKTRGQQVTLSCSPISGHRSVSWYQQTPGQGLQFLFEYFSETQRNKGNFPGRFSGRQFSNSRSEMNVSTLELGDSALYLCASSWDGEPYEQYFGPGTRLTVT.